The 8 T cell receptor beta chains listed next were all sequenced from one sample in a study of response to subunit inactivated influenza vaccine. TCRdb reprocessed the RT-PCR reads via MiXCR and lists one record per CDR3 protein. The sample yields 800,000 to 1,000,000 distinct CDR3 sequences, approximately 22% seen once. The specimen was PBMCs from blood, collected 5 to 6 days after vaccination. The receptors shown here come from a man over 45 who received an inactivated influenza vaccine.

V gene TRBV7-3 combines with J gene TRBJ2-1; a possible D gene is TRBD1 (5 bases). Germline CDR1 SGHTA, CDR2 FQGTGA. The CDR3 consists of 15 residues. V lost 1 base to trimming and J lost 9 bases, with 16 bases between them. The CDR3 DNA reads as TGTGCCAGCAGCTTAAATGGCGGCCTAAGGGGTGAGCAGTTCTTC. This gives the protein CASSLNGGLRGEQFF.

This clonotype was counted between two and nine times. Here the CDR3 DNA reads TGTGCCAGCAGACTCCGGGACAGCCCTAATTCACCCCTCCACTTT. This sequence encodes CASRLRDSPNSPLHF. V usage is TRBV6-2 or TRBV6-3 and J usage is TRBJ1-6; 7 bases match TRBD1. Germline trimming cut 6 bases from V and 6 bases from J; bases unmatched to any gene: 8. Germline values: CDR1 MNHEY, CDR2 SVGEGT. The CDR3 contains 15 residues.

The chain carries TRBV7-2 and TRBJ2-5; TRBD1 aligns across 7 bases. The germline V gene has CDR1 SGHTA and CDR2 FQGNSA. V trimming: 4 bases; J trimming: 4 bases; junction bases outside the gene matches: 3. The CDR3 extends over 13 amino acids. CDR3: CASSSRQGETQYF. In DNA, the CDR3 is TGTGCCAGCAGCTCCCGACAGGGAGAGACCCAGTACTTC.

This clonotype was seen many times. V is TRBV10-3 and J is TRBJ2-7; 7 bases fit TRBD1. The CDR3 is 14 residues long. CDR1 is ENHRY, CDR2 SYGVKD, per germline. V trimming: 8 bases; J trimming: 1 base; junction bases outside the gene matches: 8. This CDR3 is CAIGWGQTSYEQYF. DNA of the CDR3: TGTGCCATCGGATGGGGACAGACATCCTACGAGCAGTACTTC.

The rearrangement joins TRBV27 to TRBJ1-1; tentatively, D is TRBD1 (5 bases). This CDR3 has 13 amino acids. The ends were cut back, 6 bases at V and 6 bases at J, with 14 bases in the middle. From germline, CDR1 is MNHEY and CDR2 SMNVEV (reference sequence). CDR3 in DNA: TGTGCCAGCAGCCGAAGGGGCTTCCCTGAAGCTTTCTTT. Residues: CASSRRGFPEAFF.

This clonotype has more than one count but fewer than ten. The rearrangement links TRBV10-3 to TRBJ2-5; 7 bases align to TRBD2. The CDR3 is 14 amino acids. The V gene's germline CDR1 is ENHRY and CDR2 SYGVKD. The J segment lost 5 bases and the V segment lost 10 bases, leaving 13 bases of the junction unmatched. The CDR3 protein is CATALAGDLETQYF. CDR3 DNA: TGTGCCACCGCCCTGGCGGGAGATCTGGAGACCCAGTACTTC.

V usage is TRBV15 and J usage is TRBJ2-3, with D possibly matching TRBD2 (6 bases). The CDR3 extends over 14 amino acids. In germline, CDR1 is LNHNV, CDR2 YYDKDF (reference sequence). Between the trimmed V and J ends, which lost 0 bases and 9 bases, there was a span of 13 bases. The CDR3 protein is CATSRDPSGDTQYF. DNA of the CDR3: TGTGCCACCAGCAGAGATCCTTCGGGGGACACGCAGTATTTT.

This clonotype came up a few times. The chain has TRBV28 and TRBJ1-5, with D unresolved. The V gene lost 4 bases and the J gene lost 7 bases, with 8 bases spanning the gap. This CDR3 contains 12 residues. Germline CDR1 MDHEN, CDR2 SYDVKM. CDR3 sequence: CASSSGFQPQHF. The CDR3 DNA reads TGTGCCAGCAGTTCCGGGTTCCAGCCCCAGCATTTT. Full variable domain (outside the CDR3, taken from reference TRBV28 and TRBJ1-5): DVKVTQSSRYLVKRTGEKVFLECVQDMDHENMFWYRQDPGLGLRLIYFSYDVKMKEKGDIPEGYSVSREKKERFSLILESASTNQTSMYLCASSSGFQPQHFGDGTRLSIL.